This T cell receptor beta chain was retrieved from a study of blood T cell repertoires in COVID-19. Libraries were prepared by immunoSEQ multiplex PCR; TCRdb keeps only in-frame clonotypes and omits some of them. The data contain over 70,000 clones, 88% of them singletons. The CDR3 consists of 15 residues. Germline V gene data show CDR1 as SGHDT and CDR2 as YYEEEE. With 0 bases removed from V and 2 bases from J, the gap between germline ends came to 12 bases. The sample taken for sequencing was peripheral blood. The chain employs TRBV5-6 and TRBJ2-7; tentative D call: TRBD2 (6 bases). This TCR came from a woman at least 80 years old with acute or convalescent COVID-19. The CDR3: CASSLALATAYEQYF. The CDR3 DNA reads as TGTGCCAGCAGCTTGGCTCTAGCGACAGCCTACGAGCAGTACTTC.